This passage covers 28 T cell receptor beta chains from one sample sequenced in a study of blood T cell repertoires in COVID-19. Generated by immunoSEQ multiplex PCR, the TCRdb table keeps only in-frame clones and is missing some. In the table there are 250,000 to 300,000 clones, roughly nine tenths of which are singletons. Sequencing was done on a sample of peripheral blood. The receptors here all came from a woman under 40 with COVID-19, enrolled during active disease.

The genes are TRBV18 and TRBJ1-1, with no clear D. The V end lost 0 bases, the J end lost 0 bases, and 5 bases lay between the germline ends. Germline V lookup: CDR1 KGHSH, CDR2 LQKENI. The CDR3 is made up of 14 amino acids. The CDR3 coding sequence is TGTGCCAGCTCACCACCCCAGATGAACACTGAAGCTTTCTTT. Translating gives CASSPPQMNTEAFF. Full variable domain (missing parts from reference TRBV18 and TRBJ1-1): NAGVMQNPRHLVRRRGQEARLRCSPMKGHSHVYWYRQLPEEGLKFMVYLQKENIIDESGMPKERFSAEFPKEGPSILRIQQVVRGDSAAYFCASSPPQMNTEAFFGQGTRLTVV.

The chain combines TRBV3-1 (or the pseudogene TRBV3-2) with TRBJ2-1, with a possible D match to TRBD2 (6 bases). Deletions cut 4 bases from V and 4 bases from J, with 17 bases between. The germline gives CDR1 LGHDT, CDR2 YNNKEL (reference sequence). The CDR3 runs to 16 residues. CDR3 DNA sequence: TGTGCCAGCAGCCCTCGACCGGGGGAGGCATACAATGAGCAGTTCTTC. Its protein is CASSPRPGEAYNEQFF.

The chain links TRBV4-1 to TRBJ2-2; TRBD2 aligns across 7 bases. The CDR3 extends over 16 amino acids. Trimming at V came to 0 bases and at J to 6 bases, leaving 7 bases not matched to a gene. CDR1 is MGHRA and CDR2 is YSYEKL in the germline V gene. The chain's CDR3 is CASSQDRTRGAGELFF. DNA of the CDR3: TGCGCCAGCAGCCAAGACAGGACTAGGGGCGCCGGGGAGCTGTTTTTT.

The gene calls are TRBV25-1 and TRBJ1-2; the match to TRBD1 covers 9 bases. This CDR3 region has 15 residues. From germline, CDR1 is MGHDK and CDR2 SYGVNS. V lost 4 bases, J lost 2 bases, and 5 bases stayed unmatched. CDR3 sequence: CASSAPGTGNYGYTF. The DNA for the CDR3 is TGTGCCAGCAGTGCCCCCGGGACAGGGAACTATGGCTACACCTTC.

CDR3 sequence reads: CAWSGGVAGGVYNEQFF. CDR3 bases: TGTGCCTGGAGTGGGGGGGTAGCGGGAGGAGTCTACAATGAGCAGTTCTTC. The rearrangement joins TRBV30 to TRBJ2-1; 10 nucleotides match TRBD2. Germline assignment: CDR1 GTSNPN and CDR2 SVGIG (reference sequence). Trimming removed 1 base from V and 3 bases from J; junction bases left unmatched: 9. This CDR3 is built from 17 residues. The full variable domain, its missing parts supplied by reference TRBV30 and TRBJ2-1, is SQTIHQWPATLVQPVGSPLSLECTVEGTSNPNLYWYRQAAGRGLQLLFYSVGIGQISSEVPQNLSASRPQDRQFILSSKKLLLSDSGFYLCAWSGGVAGGVYNEQFFGPGTRLTVL.

V and J are TRBV5-1 and TRBJ2-7; 7 bases align to TRBD2. In germline, CDR1 is SGHRS, CDR2 YFSETQ. This CDR3 has 14 residues. J gave up 2 bases and V 4 bases, and 6 bases lay outside the gene matches. CDR3: CASSTIGTTYEQYF. In nucleotides, the CDR3 is TGCGCCAGCAGCACCATCGGGACTACCTACGAGCAGTACTTC.

This clone was seen once. The CDR3 DNA sequence: TGTGCCAGTAGTAGGCCCTGGGGGGGCGTACTCTACAATGAGCAGTTCTTC. Translation gives CASSRPWGGVLYNEQFF. The rearrangement joins TRBV19 to TRBJ2-1, with D possibly being TRBD2 (7 bases). With 4 bases removed from V and 3 bases from J, the gap between germline ends came to 19 bases. The CDR3 runs to 17 residues. In germline, CDR1 is LNHDA, CDR2 SQIVND (reference sequence).

J is TRBJ1-1 and V is TRBV7-8; D perhaps matches TRBD1 (5 bases). This CDR3 has 14 residues. Trimming removed 4 bases from V and 0 bases from J, with 9 bases in between. Germline CDR1 is SGHVS and CDR2 is FQNEAQ. The CDR3 DNA is TGTGCCAGCAGCTCCAGGGTCTTGAACACTGAAGCTTTCTTT. Translated, it gives CASSSRVLNTEAFF.

The chain combines TRBV28 with TRBJ1-4; D remains unclear. The germline V gene encodes CDR1 MDHEN and CDR2 SYDVKM. The CDR3 runs to 15 residues. The V end lost 6 bases, the J end lost 4 bases, and 15 bases lay between the germline ends. The CDR3 protein is CASRIGSAGNEKLFF. The CDR3 DNA reads TGTGCCAGCAGGATTGGGAGCGCGGGTAATGAAAAACTGTTTTTT.

The chain couples TRBV6-4 to TRBJ2-4; 7 bases agree with TRBD2. CDR1 and CDR2 from the germline V gene are MRHNA and SNTAGT. The CDR3 is made up of 18 amino acids. V shed 0 bases, J shed 0 bases, and the junction held 8 bases outside the gene matches. CDR3 residues: CASSDSRWEGLAKNIQYF. CDR3 DNA sequence: TGTGCCAGCAGTGACTCGCGGTGGGAGGGCCTAGCCAAAAACATTCAGTACTTC.

V gene TRBV27 combines with J gene TRBJ2-7, with a tentative D call TRBD1 (6 bases). The V end lost 2 bases, the J end lost 4 bases, and 18 bases lay between the germline ends. Germline CDR1 is MNHEY and CDR2 is SMNVEV (reference sequence). This CDR3 comprises 16 residues. CDR3 residues: CASSLDRTARTYEQYF. The CDR3 DNA reads TGTGCCAGCAGTTTAGACAGGACTGCCCGAACGTACGAGCAGTACTTC.

This clone is a singleton in its sample. This chain joins TRBV5-6 and TRBJ2-5, with 9 bases identical to TRBD2. Trimming cost V 1 base and J 3 bases; bases outside gene matches: 7. Per germline, CDR1 SGHDT and CDR2 YYEEEE. The CDR3 extends over 16 amino acids. The CDR3 sequence: CASSLSAGGPEETQYF. The DNA of the CDR3 is TGTGCCAGCAGCTTGTCGGCGGGAGGGCCCGAAGAGACCCAGTACTTC.

J is TRBJ2-7 and V is TRBV21-1; TRBD1, the table's D call, was not compared with the DNA. TRBV21-1 counts as a pseudogene. The CDR3 consists of 17 residues. CDR3 in DNA: TGTGCCAGCAGCCGCACAATGGACAGGGGTGGAGAAGACGAGCAGTACTTC. Amino acid sequence: CASSRTMDRGGEDEQYF.

This clone appeared a single time. The rearrangement uses TRBV2 and TRBJ2-7; 10 positions match TRBD1. Germline CDR1 reads SNHLY; CDR2 reads FYNNEI. The CDR3 extends over 13 amino acids. V shed 10 bases and J 2 bases; nucleotides not matched to a gene: 5. CDR3 protein: CATSGQGTYEQYF. CDR3 DNA sequence: TGTGCCACCTCGGGACAGGGGACCTACGAGCAGTACTTC.

The V gene is TRBV3-1 (or the pseudogene TRBV3-2), the J gene TRBJ2-5; tentatively, D is TRBD2 (5 bases). The CDR3 has 15 amino acids. With 0 bases removed from V and 1 base from J, the gap between germline ends came to 9 bases. Germline-derived CDR1 and CDR2 are LGHDT and YNNKEL (reference sequence). The CDR3 bases are TGTGCCAGCAGCCAAGATTTGGGAGTCCAAGAGACCCAGTACTTC. Amino acids: CASSQDLGVQETQYF.

On this clone: The junction and the germline gene differ at one end; a read error may be behind it. The rearrangement joins TRBV2 to TRBJ2-1; 8 bases line up with TRBD1. The CDR3 sequence is 15 residues long. Germline CDR1 reads SNHLY; CDR2 reads FYNNEI. The CDR3 coding sequence is TGTGCCAGCAGAGAAGACAGGGGTTCCTACAATGAGCAGTTCTTC. Its translation is CASREDRGSYNEQFF. Combining the CDR3 with reference TRBV2 and TRBJ2-1 gives the whole variable domain EPEVTQTPSHQVTQMGQEVILRCVPISNHLYFYWYRQILGQKVEFLVSFYNNEISEKSEIFDDQFSVERPDGSNFTLKIRSTKLEDSAMYFCASREDRGSYNEQFFGPGTRLTVL.

V usage is TRBV2 and J usage is TRBJ2-1, with TRBD2 matching 9 bases. The CDR3 extends over 14 amino acids. CDR1 and CDR2 from the germline V gene are SNHLY and FYNNEI. J lost 6 bases, V lost 8 bases, and 8 bases had no gene match. CDR3 DNA sequence: TGTGCCAGCCGTCCAGCGGGAGGTCCCAATGAGCAGTTCTTC. Translated, it gives CASRPAGGPNEQFF.

This rearrangement joins TRBV6-1 to TRBJ1-4, with D unresolved. V was cut by 2 bases and J by 5 bases, with 12 bases left in between. Germline V CDR1 and CDR2: MNHNS, SASEGT. The CDR3 consists of 15 residues. The CDR3 coding sequence is TGTGCCAGCAGTGAATTTTGGCAGACAAATGAAAAACTGTTTTTT. Its protein product is CASSEFWQTNEKLFF.

The rearrangement joins TRBV5-1 to TRBJ1-5, with TRBD1 identical over 11 bases. J lost 7 bases, V lost 3 bases, and 3 bases had no gene match. There are 14 residues in the CDR3. Germline CDR1 is SGHRS and CDR2 is YFSETQ. CDR3 in amino acids: CASSWGQGDQPQHF. CDR3 nucleotide sequence: TGCGCCAGCAGCTGGGGACAGGGGGACCAGCCCCAGCATTTT.

V gene TRBV3-1 (or the pseudogene TRBV3-2) combines with J gene TRBJ2-1; weak D call: TRBD2 (6 bases). The V end was cut by 1 base, the J end by 0 bases, with 13 bases between. The germline CDR1 and CDR2 sequences are LGHDT and YNNKEL (reference sequence). This CDR3 is 17 amino acids long. In DNA, the CDR3 is TGTGCCAGCAGCCAAGGGGGCGGGATTAGCTCCTACAATGAGCAGTTCTTC. As protein: CASSQGGGISSYNEQFF.

The genes are TRBV10-3 and TRBJ2-7; 10 bases are shared with TRBD1. V trimming: 7 bases; J trimming: 6 bases; junction bases outside the gene matches: 21. CDR1 and CDR2 (germline): ENHRY, SYGVKD. The CDR3 extends over 18 amino acids. Here the CDR3 DNA reads TGTGCCATCACTACGGGGGACAGGGGTCTCCTAAGGGAGGGCGAGCAGTACTTC. Protein: CAITTGDRGLLREGEQYF.

The chain carries TRBV5-4 and TRBJ2-5, with 9 bases aligning to TRBD2. CDR1 and CDR2 (germline): SGHNT, YYREEE (reference sequence). This CDR3 has 15 amino acids. V gave up 2 bases and J gave up 5 bases; unmatched junction bases: 7. The CDR3 loop is CASSFTAGGRETQYF. DNA for the CDR3: TGTGCCAGCAGCTTCACAGCGGGAGGAAGGGAGACCCAGTACTTC.

This sequence joins TRBV6-5 and TRBJ1-1; D remains ambiguous. The germline V gene has CDR1 MNHEY and CDR2 SVGAGI. This CDR3 spans 14 amino acids. Trimming took off 7 bases at V and 0 bases at J, with 12 bases between the two ends. The chain's CDR3 is CASNPEVMNTEAFF. CDR3 bases: TGTGCCAGCAACCCGGAGGTTATGAACACTGAAGCTTTCTTT.

The J gene is TRBJ1-1, the V gene TRBV28, with 7 bases aligning to TRBD1. The CDR3 is made up of 15 amino acids. The J segment lost 0 bases and the V segment lost 5 bases, leaving 6 bases of the junction unmatched. Germline V CDR1 and CDR2: MDHEN, SYDVKM. DNA of the CDR3: TGTGCCAGCAGTGCGACCGGGACAGTGAACACTGAAGCTTTCTTT. Protein sequence: CASSATGTVNTEAFF.

The rearrangement joins TRBV28 to TRBJ1-1; D might be TRBD1 (6 bases). CDR1 MDHEN and CDR2 SYDVKM come from the germline V gene. Trimming pared 5 bases from V and 2 bases from J, leaving 15 bases between. This CDR3 comprises 15 residues. DNA for the CDR3: TGTGCCAGCAGTCTCTGGGAGGGGGGAAACACTGAAGCTTTCTTT. It yields the protein CASSLWEGGNTEAFF.

V gene TRBV27 combines with J gene TRBJ2-2, with TRBD2 as a possible D gene (5 bases). With 4 bases removed from V and 8 bases from J, the gap between germline ends came to 11 bases. Germline V gene data show CDR1 as MNHEY and CDR2 as SMNVEV (reference sequence). The CDR3 length is 13 residues. The CDR3, as DNA: TGTGCCAGCAGTTCCCAGAGCGGAGGGGAGCTGTTTTTT. Residues: CASSSQSGGELFF.

The V call is TRBV5-1, the J call TRBJ1-1; possibly TRBD1 for D (5 bases). V was shortened by 4 bases and J by 1 base, with 14 bases between the two germline ends. The CDR3 covers 15 residues. Per the germline V gene, CDR1 is SGHRS and CDR2 is YFSETQ. The CDR3 DNA reads as TGCGCCAGCAGCCCCAACCTGGGGCAGAACACTGAAGCTTTCTTT. Protein sequence: CASSPNLGQNTEAFF.

The chain uses TRBV9 and TRBJ1-2; 8 bases fit TRBD1. CDR1 and CDR2 (germline): SGDLS, YYNGEE. CDR3 length: 14 amino acids. Germline trimming cut 6 bases from V and 3 bases from J; bases unmatched to any gene: 7. The CDR3 reads CASTDQTGDYGYTF. For the CDR3, the DNA is TGTGCCAGCACTGATCAGACAGGGGACTATGGCTACACCTTC. Based on the CDR3 plus reference TRBV9 and TRBJ1-2, the full variable domain is DSGVTQTPKHLITATGQRVTLRCSPRSGDLSVYWYQQSLDQGLQFLIQYYNGEERAKGNILERFSAQQFPDLHSELNLSSLELGDSALYFCASTDQTGDYGYTFGSGTRLTVV.